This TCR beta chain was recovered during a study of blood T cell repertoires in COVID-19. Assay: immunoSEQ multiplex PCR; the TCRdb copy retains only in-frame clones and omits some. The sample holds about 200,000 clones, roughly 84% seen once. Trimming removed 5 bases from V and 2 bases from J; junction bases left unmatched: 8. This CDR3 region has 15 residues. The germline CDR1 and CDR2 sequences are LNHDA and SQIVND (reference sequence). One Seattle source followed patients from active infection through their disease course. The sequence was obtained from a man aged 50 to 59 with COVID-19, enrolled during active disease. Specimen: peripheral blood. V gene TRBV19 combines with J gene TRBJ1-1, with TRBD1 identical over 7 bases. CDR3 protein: CASSAFRGRNTEAFF. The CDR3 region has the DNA TGTGCCAGTAGTGCCTTCAGGGGGAGAAACACTGAAGCTTTCTTT.